This T cell receptor (beta chain) was profiled in a study of CD8 T cells in Susac syndrome. Random hexamers served to reverse transcribe roughly 0.5 to 1 ug RNA. Amplification of TCR beta CDR3 was carried out by immunoSEQ multiplex PCR, which covered 54 Vbeta and 13 Jbeta segments. TCRdb itself ran the immunoSEQ multiplex PCR reads through MiXCR, one entry per CDR3 protein. The repertoire holds roughly 130,000 distinct CDR3 sequences, with about 95% as singletons. Per the germline V gene, CDR1 is SGHTA and CDR2 is FQGNSA. The CDR3 contains 15 residues. Trimming left V 5 bases short and J 3 bases short, with 14 bases between. While serving as controls, healthy donors were matched for age and sex.

The sequence was collected from a human donor in good health. This rearrangement joins TRBV7-2 to TRBJ2-4; TRBD1 is a possible D gene (5 bases). Sequencing was done on a sample of CD4+ T cells from PBMCs. The CDR3, as DNA: TGTGCCAGCAGCGGACAAGGGATAGGCAAAAACATTCAGTACTTC. Its protein is CASSGQGIGKNIQYF.